Following are 30 T cell receptor beta chains from one sample sequenced in a study of post-analysis software for immune sequencing data. Overall study findings and caveats: Patients had higher frequencies than controls of roughly 5 TRBV segments, including TRBV5-6, TRBV5-1 and TRBV20-1.

These receptors lack a known antigen. Every TCR beta cDNA library bore unique molecular identifiers. TCRdb itself ran the PCR reads through MiXCR, one entry per CDR3 protein. Of about 210,000 distinct CDR3 sequences in the sample, approximately 30% were seen once. Sequencing input: blood. These receptors were taken from a girl aged 2 to 17 with multiple sclerosis.

Remarks on this clonotype: With a much larger clone just one base away, this may be a read error. V usage is TRBV5-1 and J usage is TRBJ2-5; no firm D call. TRBJ2-7 explains the end of the DNA better; the J call may be wrong. Germline V gives CDR1 SGHRS, CDR2 YFSETQ. CDR3 length: 16 residues. The CDR3 sequence: CTSSLAEAGVPYEQYF. The CDR3 DNA reads as TGCACCAGCAGCTTGGCCGAGGCTGGAGTACCCTACGAGCAGTACTTC.

This clonotype was observed at least ten times. The chain joins TRBV12-3 or TRBV12-4 to TRBJ1-2, with a possible D match to TRBD1 (5 bases). The CDR3 has 15 residues. The ends were cut back, 3 bases at V and 4 bases at J, with 15 bases in the middle. The CDR3 DNA sequence: TGTGCCAGCAGTTTGCAGGGCACAGTGGGCTATGGCTACACCTTC. Translated, it gives CASSLQGTVGYGYTF.

The table lists this clonotype with many counts. The gene calls are TRBV3-1 and TRBJ2-1; TRBD2 agrees at 12 bases. This CDR3 is 14 amino acids long. Per the germline V gene, CDR1 is LGHDT and CDR2 is YNNKEL (reference sequence). With 8 bases clipped from V and 5 bases from J, the junction kept 4 bases outside the gene matches. CDR3 loop: CASSGLAGHNEQFF. As DNA, the CDR3 is TGTGCCAGCTCCGGACTAGCGGGGCACAATGAGCAGTTCTTC.

This clonotype came up many times. V usage is TRBV6-1 and J usage is TRBJ1-2; D uncertain. The CDR3 runs to 17 residues. V was trimmed by 5 bases and J by 0 bases, leaving 19 bases between them. The germline CDR1 and CDR2 sequences are MNHNS and SASEGT. CDR3 nucleotides: TGTGCCAGCAGTCCAACCCGGCTGGGCACCTCTAACTATGGCTACACCTTC. Its protein is CASSPTRLGTSNYGYTF.

This clonotype was seen more than once but under ten times. The chain recombines TRBV7-9 with TRBJ2-7, with D possibly called TRBD1 or TRBD2 (5 bases each). Germline V gives CDR1 SEHNR, CDR2 FQNEAQ (reference sequence). The CDR3 is 11 amino acids. This CDR3 reads CSSGRNYEQYF. The CDR3 nucleotides read TGTTCCTCGGGACGTAACTACGAGCAGTACTTC.

This clonotype occurred a few times. The rearrangement joins TRBV12-3 or TRBV12-4 to TRBJ2-1; D remains unclear. CDR3 length equals 12 residues. The V end was cut by 4 bases, the J end by 9 bases, with 10 bases between. The CDR3, as DNA: TGTGCCAGCAGTTCATTAAATCTTGAGCAGTTCTTC. Protein product: CASSSLNLEQFF.

This clonotype was observed at least ten times. The chain has TRBV29-1 and TRBJ1-1, with D maybe TRBD1 (5 bases). V gave up 4 bases and J gave up 3 bases, with 9 bases separating them. Germline V gene sequence: CDR1 SQVTM, CDR2 ANQGSEA. The CDR3 sequence is 12 residues long. DNA for the CDR3: TGCAGCGTTGCCGGGGGGTACACTGAAGCTTTCTTT. This encodes CSVAGGYTEAFF.

The chain has TRBV28 and TRBJ2-1; weak D call: TRBD2 (6 bases). The germline V and J ends were trimmed by 6 bases and 6 bases, with 15 bases remaining between them. The germline V gene encodes CDR1 MDHEN and CDR2 SYDVKM. This CDR3 contains 14 residues. For the CDR3, the DNA is TGTGCCAGCAGGAAACAGGAGGGTACCAATGAGCAGTTCTTC. Its translation is CASRKQEGTNEQFF.

This clonotype was seen ten or more times. The chain is built from TRBV29-1 and TRBJ1-1; the D gene is possibly TRBD1 (5 bases). The CDR3 consists of 11 residues. Germline V gene sequence: CDR1 SQVTM, CDR2 ANQGSEA. Trimming shortened V by 5 bases and J by 4 bases, and 8 bases separated the two germline ends. The CDR3 spells CSVWGSTEAFF. CDR3 sequence (DNA): TGCAGCGTTTGGGGGTCCACTGAAGCTTTCTTT.

There are many counts of this clonotype. The chain links TRBV2 to TRBJ2-7, with TRBD1 matching 9 bases. The CDR3 covers 15 residues. Unmatched junction bases numbered 4, after V lost 1 base and J lost 3 bases. Germline values: CDR1 SNHLY, CDR2 FYNNEI. In DNA form, the CDR3 reads TGTGCCAGCAGTGAAGGCGTGACAGGGGGCTACGAGCAGTACTTC. Translated, it gives CASSEGVTGGYEQYF.

Comment on this clonotype: Since a much larger clone is just one base distant, this may be a read error. V is TRBV12-3 or TRBV12-4 and J is TRBJ1-2, with D uncertain. This CDR3 has 16 residues. Deletions cut 5 bases from V and 9 bases from J, with 25 bases between. The CDR3 loop reads CASSNHRGYGMDSYTF. The CDR3 DNA reads as TGTGCCAGCAGTAACCACCGGGGATATGGAATGGATAGCTACACCTTC.

The sample holds a few counts of this clonotype. The chain combines TRBV30 with TRBJ2-4, with TRBD1 as a possible D gene (6 bases). The CDR3 consists of 14 residues. Germline CDR1 GTSNPN, CDR2 SVGIG (reference sequence). V was clipped by 8 bases and J by 1 base, with 15 bases between them. The CDR3 spells CARNTGLAKNIQYF. The CDR3 bases are TGTGCCAGGAATACAGGGCTGGCCAAAAACATTCAGTACTTC.

The chain carries TRBV7-2 and TRBJ1-1; possible D gene TRBD1, 5 bases. The CDR3 sequence is 17 residues long. Germline CDR1 is SGHTA and CDR2 is FQGNSA. The V end lost 1 base, the J end lost 4 bases, and 19 bases lay between the germline ends. In nucleotides, the CDR3 is TGTGCCAGCAGCTTAGGTGGCTGGGACGGACGGGCCACTGAAGCTTTCTTT. It translates to CASSLGGWDGRATEAFF.

V and J are TRBV7-9 and TRBJ2-5; D gene uncertain. CDR1 and CDR2 from the germline V gene are SEHNR and FQNEAQ (reference sequence). V lost 5 bases and J 12 bases, leaving 16 bases between the germline ends. There are 12 residues in the CDR3. CDR3 in DNA: TGTGCCAGCAGCCCAACAATTACTCAGGAGTACTTC. This gives the protein CASSPTITQEYF.

The sample holds many counts of this clonotype. The chain has TRBV12-3 or TRBV12-4 and TRBJ2-6, with D perhaps matching TRBD1 or TRBD2 (5 bases each). The V end lost 3 bases, the J end lost 3 bases, and 18 bases lay between the germline ends. There are 18 residues in the CDR3. The CDR3 protein is CASSFKGQGRYGANVLTF. DNA for the CDR3: TGTGCCAGCAGTTTTAAGGGGCAGGGACGGTATGGGGCCAACGTCCTGACTTTC.

A remark on this clonotype: This could be a read error, since a much larger clone is one nucleotide away. J is TRBJ2-5 and V is TRBV25-1; 7 bases are shared with TRBD1. Germline CDR1 reads MGHDK; CDR2 reads SYGVNS. The V gene end was trimmed by 3 bases and the J gene end by 0 bases; junction bases not matched to a gene: 4. This CDR3 is 15 amino acids long. This CDR3 is CASSDLGQDQETQYF. The CDR3 DNA follows: TGTGCCAGCAGTGATCTCGGACAGGACCAAGAGACCCAGTACTTC. Based on the CDR3 plus reference TRBV25-1 and TRBJ2-5, the full variable domain is EADIYQTPRYLVIGTGKKITLECSQTMGHDKMYWYQQDPGMELHLIHYSYGVNSTEKGDLSSESTVSRIRTEHFPLTLESARPSHTSQYLCASSDLGQDQETQYFGPGTRLLVL.

Notes on this clonotype: One end of the junction varies from germline; a read error may be responsible. The genes are TRBV27 and TRBJ1-5; possibly TRBD1 for D (5 bases). CDR1 is MNHEY, CDR2 SMNVEV, per germline (reference sequence). The length of the CDR3 is 13 residues. In nucleotides, the CDR3 is TGTGCCAGCAGCCAGCGGGGGAATCGGCCCCAGCATTTT. This translates into CASSQRGNRPQHF.

This clonotype was observed at least ten times. The chain combines TRBV29-1 with TRBJ2-7, with D possibly matching TRBD1 (6 bases). Trimming stripped 6 bases from V and 3 bases from J, with 15 bases between. Germline V gives CDR1 SQVTM, CDR2 ANQGSEA. CDR3 size: 13 residues. The CDR3 DNA is TGCAGCGTAAGCCCAGGGGTTCTCTACGAGCAGTACTTC. Protein sequence: CSVSPGVLYEQYF.

This clonotype has only a few counts. The rearrangement joins TRBV7-3 to TRBJ1-1; tentative D call: TRBD1 (6 bases). This CDR3 spans 16 amino acids. The V gene's germline CDR1 is SGHTA and CDR2 FQGTGA. V gave up 1 base and J gave up 3 bases, with 15 bases separating them. CDR3 amino acids: CASSLRGGGDYTEAFF. In DNA, the CDR3 is TGTGCCAGCAGCTTAAGAGGAGGGGGAGACTACACTGAAGCTTTCTTT. The full variable domain, its missing parts supplied by reference TRBV7-3 and TRBJ1-1, is GAGVSQTPSNKVTEKGKYVELRCDPISGHTALYWYRQSLGQGPEFLIYFQGTGAADDSGLPNDRFFAVRPEGSVSTLKIQRTERGDSAVYLCASSLRGGGDYTEAFFGQGTRLTVV.

This rearrangement joins TRBV7-3 to TRBJ1-2; the match to TRBD1 covers 7 bases. This CDR3 spans 14 amino acids. Losses at the gene ends were 8 bases for V and 2 bases for J; bases not matched to a gene: 8. The germline V gene has CDR1 SGHTA and CDR2 FQGTGA. CDR3 in amino acids: CASLKPDRNYGYTF. As DNA, the CDR3 is TGTGCCAGCTTAAAACCGGACAGGAACTATGGCTACACCTTC.

This chain links TRBV2 with TRBJ1-5, with D hard to call. CDR3 length: 15 residues. V was shortened by 6 bases and J by 0 bases, with 12 bases between the two germline ends. Per the germline V gene, CDR1 is SNHLY and CDR2 is FYNNEI. The CDR3 bases are TGTGCCAGCAGAACGGACGGGTTTAGCAATCAGCCCCAGCATTTT. Translation: CASRTDGFSNQPQHF.

The V call is TRBV7-2, the J call TRBJ1-6; 7 positions agree with TRBD1. The CDR3 length is 14 residues. Germline V CDR1 and CDR2: SGHTA, FQGNSA. Losses at the gene ends were 5 bases for V and 7 bases for J; bases not matched to a gene: 5. CDR3 sequence reads: CASSEGQINSPLHF. The CDR3 nucleotides are TGTGCCAGCAGCGAGGGACAGATCAATTCACCCCTCCACTTT.

V gene TRBV5-1 combines with J gene TRBJ1-1, with 8 nucleotides matching TRBD1. Trimming cost V 9 bases and J 8 bases; bases outside gene matches: 15. The CDR3 is 14 residues long. Germline V gene sequence: CDR1 SGHRS, CDR2 YFSETQ. CDR3 nucleotides: TGCGCCAACAGGGCTCAGGGGGCATCGGGGGAAGCTTTCTTT. Amino acid sequence: CANRAQGASGEAFF.

About this clonotype itself: The junction departs from germline at one end; a sequencing error may be responsible. The chain carries TRBV7-7 and TRBJ2-2, with D hard to call. CDR1 and CDR2 (germline): SSHAT, FNYEAQ (reference sequence). This CDR3 contains 14 residues. The CDR3 protein is CASSPGGPNGELFF. CDR3 DNA sequence: TGTGCTAGCAGCCCTGGTGGACCCAACGGGGAGCTGTTTTTT.

The chain joins TRBV12-3 or TRBV12-4 to TRBJ2-7; no reliable D call. CDR3 length: 14 amino acids. Trimming took off 5 bases at V and 7 bases at J, with 18 bases between the two ends. The CDR3 region has the DNA TGTGCCAGCAGTCCTCAGGACGCTTTTAGAGAGCAGTACTTC. It encodes CASSPQDAFREQYF.

In regard to this clonotype: One base away lies a much larger clone, so this may be a sequencing read error. The J gene is TRBJ1-5, the V gene TRBV4-1; D is perhaps TRBD1 (6 bases). Germline V gives CDR1 MGHRA, CDR2 YSYEKL. CDR3 length equals 16 residues. The CDR3 spells CTSSQEGGTYNQPQHF. In DNA form, the CDR3 reads TGCACCAGCAGCCAAGAAGGGGGAACCTATAATCAGCCCCAGCATTTT.

This clonotype was detected once. The chain couples TRBV12-3 or TRBV12-4 to TRBJ1-1; D call uncertain. The V end was cut by 1 base, the J end by 1 base, with 10 bases between. The CDR3 extends over 15 amino acids. The CDR3 sequence is CASSLVGSQNTEAFF. In nucleotides, the CDR3 is TGTGCCAGCAGTTTAGTCGGCAGTCAGAACACTGAAGCTTTCTTT.

This clonotype has just one count. Given a much more abundant clone one base away, this may be a read error. The chain combines TRBV6-2 or TRBV6-3 with TRBJ2-7; no clear D gene. The CDR3 runs to 12 residues. The germline CDR1 and CDR2 sequences are MNHEY and SVGEGT. Trimming removed 0 bases from V and 7 bases from J, with 7 bases in between. The CDR3 nucleotides read TGTGCCAGCAGTTACTCGGTTGGAGAGCAGTACTTC. Translated: CASSYSVGEQYF.

As regards this clonotype: A clone one base away is much larger, so this may be a read error. The chain employs TRBV6-5 and TRBJ2-7, with a tentative D call TRBD1 (6 bases). Trimming shortened V by 1 base and J by 1 base, and 11 bases separated the two germline ends. The CDR3 covers 15 residues. The germline gives CDR1 MNHEY, CDR2 SVGAGI. The CDR3 sequence is CASSYWRTESYEQYF. CDR3 DNA: TGTGCCAGCAGTTACTGGCGGACAGAGTCCTACGAGCAGTACTTC.

To note about this clonotype: A much larger clone differs from this one at a single base, so this may be a read error. Written as DNA, the CDR3 is TGTGCCACCAGTGATTTAGGTTCTAAACAAGGGACCCAGTACTTC. It translates to CATSDLGSKQGTQYF. The chain employs TRBV24-1 and TRBJ2-5; D unclear. Germline values: CDR1 KGHDR, CDR2 SFDVKD. The CDR3 is made up of 15 amino acids.